This T cell receptor (beta chain) was documented in a study of cytomegalovirus exposure and HLA in healthy donors (dated by TCRdb to the late 2010s). For context, the study as a whole: In an earlier analysis of roughly 500 of the donors, 276 Gb of sequence data and 95 million to 130 million unique TCR beta sequences from 180 million or so T cells were reported. HLA typing covered class I and class II loci at four-digit resolution. A later analysis re-examined previously published TCR beta repertoires from several hundred donors and added high-resolution HLA genotyping to investigate patterns of TCR occurrence. The study aimed to test whether signatures of past pathogen exposure could be identified by cataloging public T cell receptors. An early release that covered fewer than 750 HLA-typed donors contained approximately 300 gigabases of sequencing data and 70 million to 100 million unique TCR sequences. The genetic ancestry cluster associated with self-reported Caucasian donors included 81% of the 300 to 400 genotyped donors. In the later analysis, no new phenotypic data were used to find candidate immune exposures; instead, reliance was placed on TCR beta sequences and their occurrence across donors. A later genetic analysis used genome-wide SNP genotypes for about 65% of the 666 donors, treating that subset as a discovery cohort. To decide whether each TCR beta V gene segment behaved as functional or pseudogenic, an earlier analysis of fewer than 750 of the donors relied on high-throughput TCR beta sequencing. Donor age, sex, ethnicity and CMV serostatus were compiled alongside the repertoire data. Because of strong linkage in the cohort, a handful of DR-DQ haplotypes were treated as single units for association and clustering. Using immunosequencing, the study profiled T cell repertoires from 500 to 800 subjects and related those repertoires to cytomegalovirus serostatus. Every discovery cohort repertoire had been produced on one sequencing platform. Along with the approximately 650-subject first cohort, a separate validation cohort of around 120 different subjects was used. Among around 400 genotyped donors of the cohort, an average of approximately 240,000 unique TCR beta nucleotide sequences were sequenced per donor, roughly 18% of them non-productive. The study combined high-throughput TCR immunosequencing, statistical association of individual TCRs with disease status, and machine learning to predict cytomegalovirus infection status. Typing coverage differed by locus: A, B, C, DRB1 and DQB1 were typed in roughly 620-630 donors, DQA1 in approximately 520, DPA1 in 606, and DPB1 in just under 490.

In total, more than 500 healthy bone marrow donors made up the cohort. All cohort members were sampled while nominally healthy, although unrecorded immune exposures were likely present. The donor was CMV seropositive and belonged to the group of 250 to 350 seropositive cohort members. Each donor provided a peripheral blood sample, and peripheral blood mononuclear cells were used for TCR beta sequencing. The Qiagen DNeasy Blood Extraction Kit was used to extract genomic DNA from the blood cell samples. On this clone itself: The clone's antigen remains unknown. It has no much larger one-base neighbor in the sample; base qualities were not kept.

The investigation overall reported the following: The earlier analysis of 587 of the donors excluded 15 to 20 rarely observed V segments, including chromosome 9 orphons, because counts were too low. A few of the identified cytomegalovirus-associated TCR beta chains were confirmed in vitro to be specific for cytomegalovirus antigens. A total of 164 TCR beta chains were listed by the study as associated with cytomegalovirus. Sequencing depth was assumed to be roughly uniform across donors in the presence/absence analyses, though that assumption may not hold. A further reported finding was that TCR beta sequences accurately predicted the HLA-A and HLA-B alleles for most subjects in the first cohort. In a later analysis, most CMV-associated TCR beta chains were found to appear HLA-restricted, with HLA associations seemingly driven largely by CMV exposure. A later analysis found that TCR association rates varied across HLA loci, with DRB1 alleles showing the most associated TCRs and HLA-C alleles the fewest. According to a later genetic analysis, donors in an Asian-associated ancestry cluster had fewer N-insertions in productive TCRs than the approximately 690-donor mean. The classifier was reported to diagnose cytomegalovirus status with high specificity and sensitivity in both the original and validation cohorts. The cohort was sequenced for TCR beta chains only, and without alpha or paired-chain data the features that could be detected were limited. It was suggested by the authors that the approach could potentially be generalized to other disease states and immunological phenotypes. Across donors, most TCR sequences were observed very rarely, whereas some public TCRs were present in many individuals. Correlated functional status among segregating V segments might reflect linkage disequilibrium, but an unknown experimental factor could not be ruled out. In a later analysis, around 17,000 TCR beta sequences were associated with specific HLA alleles at a false discovery rate of 0.05. The sequencing pipeline was judged likely to have produced a cluster of highly shared sequence variants as a technical artifact. Because HLA typing was missing for some donors at each locus, association tests included only the typed subset. The only immune exposure information available for the cohort was CMV serostatus. In a later analysis, several top co-occurrence clusters were reported to appear linked to parvovirus B19, influenza, CMV and Epstein-Barr virus. Compared with equally common non-associated chains, HLA-associated TCR beta chains in a later analysis were more clonally expanded and had lower generation probabilities. An association between a missense DCLRE1C variant and V-gene and J-gene trimming of TCR beta chains was found in a later genetic analysis and replicated in an independent cohort. When HLA alleles, especially DR and DQ, strongly co-occurred, attributing TCR associations to individual alleles was difficult. Broadly in line with IMGT annotations, most TCR beta V segments showed up in productive rearrangements about 90% or about 30% of the time in an earlier analysis of 450 to 750 of the donors.

The method behind the library was the immunoSEQ multiplex PCR assay. A mixture of 60 forward primers for TCR Vbeta segments and 13 reverse primers for TCR Jbeta segments was used in the multiplex PCR. The CDR3 region of rearranged TCR beta genes was amplified from genomic DNA by a multiplex PCR assay. The Illumina HiSeq System was used to sequence the amplified TCR beta libraries as 87-base-pair reads. As for the original processing: A later analysis tallied roughly 78 million unique TCR beta chains across the approximately 670 repertoires, and around 9.9 million of those chains were shared by two or more donors. Raw reads were error-corrected and collapsed into unique sequences by a nearest-neighbor algorithm in which closely related sequences were merged to remove PCR and sequencing errors. V, D and J gene segments were assigned by aligning CDR3 sequences to IMGT reference sequences. For a sequence to be retained, at least a six-nucleotide match to both a V gene segment and a J gene segment was required. A rearrangement was called productive if the CDR3 had no stop codons and remained in frame with V and J, and every other rearrangement was called non-productive. Following IMGT convention, CDR3 was defined as the stretch from the second conserved V-encoded cysteine to the conserved J-encoded phenylalanine. Sequences without an unambiguous match to a single V gene segment were excluded from the earlier analysis of 500 to 700 of the donors. In an earlier analysis of roughly 600 of the donors, a V segment was called functional when productive rearrangements were above 56.7%, and segregating when the standard deviation between donors exceeded 5%. To diagnose cytomegalovirus status from the catalog of TCR beta chain sequences, a statistical classification framework was built. In a later analysis, TCR nucleotide sequences were compared against IMGT/GENE-DB human TR gene sequences so that V and J genes could be assigned. The TCRdist pipeline was used in a later analysis to assign CDR3 sequences and most-parsimonious VDJ recombination scenarios. A later analysis defined each TCR beta chain by its CDR3 amino acid sequence plus V-gene family, and excluded reads lacking a unique V-gene family. A later analysis removed 550 to 650 highly shared, low-generation-probability nucleotide sequences to deal with suspected cross-contamination and a sequencing artifact. In a later analysis, a clonal expansion index for each public chain was calculated from normalized within-repertoire ranks of inferred template counts. In a later analysis, generation probabilities were computed with a VDJ recombination model fitted to out-of-frame rearrangements, and the resulting probabilities were checked against IGoR. In a later analysis, hypergeometric tests were used to score TCR-TCR, TCR-HLA and TCR-CMV co-occurrence, with a repertoire-size bias correction applied to TCR pairs. In a later analysis, false discovery rates were estimated by permuting HLA or CMV assignments 20 times. In a later analysis, co-occurring TCRs were grouped using DBSCAN, with TCRdist sequence similarity added in when clustering inside HLA-allele-positive subsets. Repertoires with fewer than 30,000 or more than 120,000 public chains were left out of co-occurrence clustering, as were a handful of repertoires with anomalous nucleotide sharing. In its TCRdb copy, this immuneACCESS table keeps in-frame sequences only and misses some clones. Where compared with another copy, unresolved V genes explain less than half of these, and the others have no known cause. V, J and clone size are those of that table, while D and trimming were read from the DNA. Present in this sample are some 140,000 clones, approximately 8.9% of which were seen just once. The top ten clonotypes cover roughly 7.2% of the sample.

The sequenced sample consisted of PBMCs. This TCR was recovered from a woman aged 40-49 years in good health and CMV-seropositive.

The sequenced DNA is TGTGCCAGCAGCCAACTGGGACAGACCTACGAGCAGTACTTC. It codes for CASSQLGQTYEQYF. The sequence joins TRBV16 to TRBJ2-7, and 7 junction bases match TRBD1. The CDR3 covers 14 residues, taking in both the cysteine and the phenylalanine. The kept DNA is CDR3 alone, 42 bases in frame from the first base. V is cut back by 2 bases and J by 2 bases, with 3 bases in the junction unmatched. Reading the germline V gene gives CDR1 KGHSY and CDR2 FQNENV.